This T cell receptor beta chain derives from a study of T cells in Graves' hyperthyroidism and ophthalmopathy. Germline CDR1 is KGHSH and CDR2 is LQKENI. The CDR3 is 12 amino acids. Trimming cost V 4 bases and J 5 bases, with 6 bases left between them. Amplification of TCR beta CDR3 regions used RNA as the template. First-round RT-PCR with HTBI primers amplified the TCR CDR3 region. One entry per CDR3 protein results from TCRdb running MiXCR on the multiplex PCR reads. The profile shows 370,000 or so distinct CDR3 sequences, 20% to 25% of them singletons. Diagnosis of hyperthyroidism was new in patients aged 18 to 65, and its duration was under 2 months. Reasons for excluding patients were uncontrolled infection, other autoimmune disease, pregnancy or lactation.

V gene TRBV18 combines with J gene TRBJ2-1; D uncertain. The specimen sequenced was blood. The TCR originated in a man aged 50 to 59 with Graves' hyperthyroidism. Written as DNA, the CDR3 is TGTGCCAGCTCACTTTATAACAATGAGCAGTTCTTC. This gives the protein CASSLYNNEQFF.